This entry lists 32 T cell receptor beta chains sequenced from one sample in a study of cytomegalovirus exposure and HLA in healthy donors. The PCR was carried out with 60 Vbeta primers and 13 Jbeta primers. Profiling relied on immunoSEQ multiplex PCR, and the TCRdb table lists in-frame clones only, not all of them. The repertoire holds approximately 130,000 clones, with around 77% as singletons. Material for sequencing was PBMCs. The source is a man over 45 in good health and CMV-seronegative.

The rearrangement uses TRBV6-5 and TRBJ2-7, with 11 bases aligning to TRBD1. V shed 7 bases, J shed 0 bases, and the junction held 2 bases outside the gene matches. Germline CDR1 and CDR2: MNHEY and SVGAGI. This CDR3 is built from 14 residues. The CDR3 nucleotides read TGTGCCAGCATCGGGACAGGGGGCTCCTACGAGCAGTACTTC. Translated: CASIGTGGSYEQYF.

CDR3 coding DNA: TGTGCCAGCAGCTTAGATGGTCTTAGCGGGGGCTACAATGAGCAGTTCTTC. As protein: CASSLDGLSGGYNEQFF. This sequence joins TRBV11-3 and TRBJ2-1; 9 bases agree with TRBD2. The V and J ends lost 0 bases and 3 bases, in that order; junction bases with no gene match: 6. CDR3 size: 17 residues. The germline V gene encodes CDR1 SGHNT and CDR2 YENEEA.

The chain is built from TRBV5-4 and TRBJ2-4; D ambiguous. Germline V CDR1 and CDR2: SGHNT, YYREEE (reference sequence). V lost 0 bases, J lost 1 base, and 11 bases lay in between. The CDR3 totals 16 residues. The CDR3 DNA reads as TGTGCCAGCAGCTTGGGCGGTACGAGGGCCAAAAACATTCAGTACTTC. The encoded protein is CASSLGGTRAKNIQYF.

CDR3 coding DNA: TGTGCCACCAGCAGAGACAAACGAGGTGTAGGGAGCGGCTCTGGAAACACCATATATTTT. This codes for CATSRDKRGVGSGSGNTIYF. The genes are TRBV15 and TRBJ1-3; D remains ambiguous. In germline, CDR1 is LNHNV, CDR2 YYDKDF (reference sequence). V was shortened by 0 bases and J by 0 bases, with 21 bases between the two germline ends. This CDR3 is built from 20 residues.

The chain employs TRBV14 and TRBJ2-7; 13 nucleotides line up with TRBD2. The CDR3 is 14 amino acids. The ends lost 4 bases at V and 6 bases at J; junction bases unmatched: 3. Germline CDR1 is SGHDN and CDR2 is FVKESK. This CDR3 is CASSRTSGSGEQYF. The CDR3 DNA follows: TGTGCCAGCAGCCGGACTAGCGGGAGCGGCGAGCAGTACTTC.

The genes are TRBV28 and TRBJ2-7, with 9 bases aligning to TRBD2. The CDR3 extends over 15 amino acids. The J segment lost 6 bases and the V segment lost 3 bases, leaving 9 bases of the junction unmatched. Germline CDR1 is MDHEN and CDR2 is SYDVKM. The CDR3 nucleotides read TGTGCCAGCAGTTTGGTGGCTAGCGGGAAAGGCGAGCAGTACTTC. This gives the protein CASSLVASGKGEQYF.

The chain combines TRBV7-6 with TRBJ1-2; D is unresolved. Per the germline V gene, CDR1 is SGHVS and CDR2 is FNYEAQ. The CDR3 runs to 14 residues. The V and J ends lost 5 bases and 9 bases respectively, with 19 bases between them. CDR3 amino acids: CASSPDPGSRSYTF. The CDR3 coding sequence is TGTGCCAGCAGCCCCGACCCGGGGTCCCGTAGCTACACCTTC. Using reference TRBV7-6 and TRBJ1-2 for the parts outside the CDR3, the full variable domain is GAGVSQSPRYKVTKRGQDVALRCDPISGHVSLYWYRQALGQGPEFLTYFNYEAQQDKSGLPNDRFSAERPEGSISTLTIQRTEQRDSAMYRCASSPDPGSRSYTFGSGTRLTVV.

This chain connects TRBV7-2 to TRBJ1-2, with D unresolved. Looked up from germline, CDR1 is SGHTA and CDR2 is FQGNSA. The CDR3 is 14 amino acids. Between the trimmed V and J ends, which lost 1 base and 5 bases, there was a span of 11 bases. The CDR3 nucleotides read TGTGCCAGCAGCTTAGGAGGAGGACCTTATGGCTACACCTTC. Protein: CASSLGGGPYGYTF.

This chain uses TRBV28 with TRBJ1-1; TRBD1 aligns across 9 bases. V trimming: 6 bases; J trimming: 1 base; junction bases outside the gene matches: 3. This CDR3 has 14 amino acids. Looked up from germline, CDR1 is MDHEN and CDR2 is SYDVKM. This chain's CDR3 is CASSWTGENTEAFF. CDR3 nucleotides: TGTGCCAGCAGCTGGACAGGGGAGAACACTGAAGCTTTCTTT.

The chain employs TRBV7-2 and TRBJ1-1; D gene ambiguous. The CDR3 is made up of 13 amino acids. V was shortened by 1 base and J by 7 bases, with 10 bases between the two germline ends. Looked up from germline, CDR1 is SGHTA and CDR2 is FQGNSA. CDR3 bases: TGTGCCAGCAGCTTAGAACAGCCAAGTGAAGCTTTCTTT. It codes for CASSLEQPSEAFF.

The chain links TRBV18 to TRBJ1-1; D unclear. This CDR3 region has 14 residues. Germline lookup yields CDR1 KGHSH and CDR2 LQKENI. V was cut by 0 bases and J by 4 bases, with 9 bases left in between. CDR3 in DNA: TGTGCCAGCTCACCACCGTCGGTAAGCACTGAAGCTTTCTTT. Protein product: CASSPPSVSTEAFF.

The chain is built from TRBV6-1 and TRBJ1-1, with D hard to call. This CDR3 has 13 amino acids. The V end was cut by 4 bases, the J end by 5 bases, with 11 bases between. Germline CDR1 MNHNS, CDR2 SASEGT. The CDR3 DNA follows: TGTGCCAGCAGTGGAGAGGGATGGACTGAAGCTTTCTTT. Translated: CASSGEGWTEAFF.

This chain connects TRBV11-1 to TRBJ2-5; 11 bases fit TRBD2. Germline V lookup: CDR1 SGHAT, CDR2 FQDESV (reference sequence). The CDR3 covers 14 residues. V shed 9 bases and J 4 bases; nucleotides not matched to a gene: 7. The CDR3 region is CASYSGRAGETQYF. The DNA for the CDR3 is TGTGCCAGTTATAGCGGGAGGGCCGGAGAGACCCAGTACTTC.

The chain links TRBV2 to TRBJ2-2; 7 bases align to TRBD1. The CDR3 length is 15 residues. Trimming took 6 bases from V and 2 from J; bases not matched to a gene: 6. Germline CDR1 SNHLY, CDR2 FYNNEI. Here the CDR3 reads CASRSDRVNTGELFF. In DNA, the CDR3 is TGTGCCAGCAGGTCCGACAGGGTAAACACCGGGGAGCTGTTTTTT.

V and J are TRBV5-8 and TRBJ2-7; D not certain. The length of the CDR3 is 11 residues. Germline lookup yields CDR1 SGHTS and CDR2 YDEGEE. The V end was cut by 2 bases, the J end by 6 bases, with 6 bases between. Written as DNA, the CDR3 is TGTGCCAGCAGCTTCGTATCCGAGCAGTACTTC. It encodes CASSFVSEQYF.

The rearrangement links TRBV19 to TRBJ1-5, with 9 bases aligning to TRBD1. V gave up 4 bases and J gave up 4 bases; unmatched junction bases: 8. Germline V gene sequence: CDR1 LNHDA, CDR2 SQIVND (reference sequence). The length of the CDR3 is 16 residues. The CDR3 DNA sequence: TGTGCCAGTAGTAGGGGAGGACAGGGGAGGAATCAGCCCCAGCATTTT. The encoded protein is CASSRGGQGRNQPQHF.

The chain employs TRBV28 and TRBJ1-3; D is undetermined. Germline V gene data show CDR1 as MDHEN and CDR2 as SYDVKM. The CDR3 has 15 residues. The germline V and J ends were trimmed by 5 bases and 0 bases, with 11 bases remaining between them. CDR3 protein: CASSLRVNSGNTIYF. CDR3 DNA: TGTGCCAGCAGTCTCCGGGTTAACTCTGGAAACACCATATATTTT.

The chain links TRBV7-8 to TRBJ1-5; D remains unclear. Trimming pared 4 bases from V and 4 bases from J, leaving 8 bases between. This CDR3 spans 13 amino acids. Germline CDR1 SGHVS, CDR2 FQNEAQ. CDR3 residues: CASSSGGNQPQHF. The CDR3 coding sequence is TGTGCCAGCAGCTCGGGAGGGAATCAGCCCCAGCATTTT.

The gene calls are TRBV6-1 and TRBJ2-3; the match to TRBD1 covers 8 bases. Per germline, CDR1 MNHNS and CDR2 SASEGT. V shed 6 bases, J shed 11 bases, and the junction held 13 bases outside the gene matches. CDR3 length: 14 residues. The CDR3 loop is CASREHRQGPGQYF. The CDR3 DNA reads TGTGCCAGCAGAGAACACCGACAGGGGCCCGGGCAGTATTTT.

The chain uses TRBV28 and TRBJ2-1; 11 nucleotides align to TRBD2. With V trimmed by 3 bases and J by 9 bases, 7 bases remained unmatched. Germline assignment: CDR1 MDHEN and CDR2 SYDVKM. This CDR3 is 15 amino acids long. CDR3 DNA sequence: TGTGCCAGCAGTTTGCCTCCGGGACTAGCGGCTGAGCAGTTCTTC. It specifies CASSLPPGLAAEQFF.

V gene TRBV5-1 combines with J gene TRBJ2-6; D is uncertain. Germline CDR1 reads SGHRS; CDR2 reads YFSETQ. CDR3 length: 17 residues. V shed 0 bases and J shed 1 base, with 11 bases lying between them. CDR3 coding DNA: TGCGCCAGCAGCTTGGAGTTGCGTTCGTCTGGGGCCAACGTCCTGACTTTC. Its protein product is CASSLELRSSGANVLTF. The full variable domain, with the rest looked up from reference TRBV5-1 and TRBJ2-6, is KAGVTQTPRYLIKTRGQQVTLSCSPISGHRSVSWYQQTPGQGLQFLFEYFSETQRNKGNFPGRFSGRQFSNSRSEMNVSTLELGDSALYLCASSLELRSSGANVLTFGAGSRLTVL.

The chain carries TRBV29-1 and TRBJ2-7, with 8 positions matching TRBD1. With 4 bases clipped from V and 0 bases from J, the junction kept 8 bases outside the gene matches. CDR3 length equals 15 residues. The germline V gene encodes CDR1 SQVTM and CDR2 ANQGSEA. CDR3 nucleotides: TGCAGCGTTGCCGGAGGGACAGGCGACTCCTACGAGCAGTACTTC. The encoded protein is CSVAGGTGDSYEQYF.

In DNA form, the CDR3 reads TGCGCCAGCACCCAGGGGGGAGGAACTACAGATACGCAGTATTTT. This translates into CASTQGGGTTDTQYF. The genes are TRBV5-1 and TRBJ2-3; a weak D match, TRBD1 (7 bases). The CDR3 contains 15 residues. Germline CDR1 SGHRS, CDR2 YFSETQ. V was pared by 6 bases and J by 3 bases, with 17 bases between.

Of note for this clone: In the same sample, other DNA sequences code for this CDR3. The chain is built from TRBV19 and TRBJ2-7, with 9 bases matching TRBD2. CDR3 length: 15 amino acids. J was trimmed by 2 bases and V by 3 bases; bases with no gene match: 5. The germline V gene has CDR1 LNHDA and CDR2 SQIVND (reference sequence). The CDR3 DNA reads TGTGCCAGTAGTATCGGAGCGGGAGGTCCCTACGAGCAGTACTTC. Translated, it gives CASSIGAGGPYEQYF.

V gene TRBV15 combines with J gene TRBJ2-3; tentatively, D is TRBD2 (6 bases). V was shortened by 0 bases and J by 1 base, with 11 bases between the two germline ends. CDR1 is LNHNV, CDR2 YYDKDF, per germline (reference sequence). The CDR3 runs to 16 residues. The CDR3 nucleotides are TGTGCCACCAGCAGAGACGGCGGGATAGGCACAGATACGCAGTATTTT. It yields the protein CATSRDGGIGTDTQYF.

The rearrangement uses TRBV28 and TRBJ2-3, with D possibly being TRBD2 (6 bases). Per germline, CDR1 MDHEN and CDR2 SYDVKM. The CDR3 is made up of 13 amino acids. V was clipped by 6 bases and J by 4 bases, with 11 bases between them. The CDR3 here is CASSSAGSDTQYF. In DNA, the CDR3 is TGTGCCAGCAGCTCCGCGGGATCAGATACGCAGTATTTT.

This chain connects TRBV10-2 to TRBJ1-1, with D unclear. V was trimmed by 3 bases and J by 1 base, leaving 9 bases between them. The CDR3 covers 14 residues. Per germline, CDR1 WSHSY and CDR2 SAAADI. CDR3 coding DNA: TGCGCCAGCAGTGAAACACTATCGAACACTGAAGCTTTCTTT. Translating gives CASSETLSNTEAFF.

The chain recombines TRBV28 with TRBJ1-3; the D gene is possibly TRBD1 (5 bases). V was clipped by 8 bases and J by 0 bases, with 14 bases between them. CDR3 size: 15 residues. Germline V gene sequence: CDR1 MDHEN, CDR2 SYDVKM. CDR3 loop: CASGATVPSGNTIYF. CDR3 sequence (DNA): TGTGCCAGCGGGGCGACAGTTCCCTCTGGAAACACCATATATTTT.

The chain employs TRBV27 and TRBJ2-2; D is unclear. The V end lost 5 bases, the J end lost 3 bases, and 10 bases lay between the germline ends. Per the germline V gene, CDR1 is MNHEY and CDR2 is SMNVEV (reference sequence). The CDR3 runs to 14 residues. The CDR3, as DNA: TGTGCCAGCAGTCCAAGTCGGTACACCGGGGAGCTGTTTTTT. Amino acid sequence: CASSPSRYTGELFF.

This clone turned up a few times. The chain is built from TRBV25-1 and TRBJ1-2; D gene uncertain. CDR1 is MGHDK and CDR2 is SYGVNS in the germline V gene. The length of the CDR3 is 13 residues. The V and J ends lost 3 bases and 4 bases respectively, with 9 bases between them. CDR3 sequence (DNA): TGTGCCAGCAGTGATCAGTTTTCCTATGGCTACACCTTC. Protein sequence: CASSDQFSYGYTF.

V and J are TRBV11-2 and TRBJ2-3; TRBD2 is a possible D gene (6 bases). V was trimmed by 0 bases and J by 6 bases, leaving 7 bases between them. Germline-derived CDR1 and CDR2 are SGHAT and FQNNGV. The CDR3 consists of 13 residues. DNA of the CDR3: TGTGCCAGCAGCTTAGATGCGGGGGATACGCAGTATTTT. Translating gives CASSLDAGDTQYF. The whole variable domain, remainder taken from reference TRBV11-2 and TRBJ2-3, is EAGVAQSPRYKIIEKRQSVAFWCNPISGHATLYWYQQILGQGPKLLIQFQNNGVVDDSQLPKDRFSAERLKGVDSTLKIQPAKLEDSAVYLCASSLDAGDTQYFGPGTRLTVL.

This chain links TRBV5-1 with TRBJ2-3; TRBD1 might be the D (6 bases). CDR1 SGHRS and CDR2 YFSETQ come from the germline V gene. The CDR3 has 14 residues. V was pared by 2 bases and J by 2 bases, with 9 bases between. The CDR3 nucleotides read TGCGCCAGCAGCTTCCGGGACACCACAGATACGCAGTATTTT. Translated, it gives CASSFRDTTDTQYF.